The 27 T cell receptor beta chains presented below share a single source sample, sequenced in a study of cytomegalovirus exposure and HLA in healthy donors (dated by TCRdb to about 2017). The receptor library was made with the immunoSEQ multiplex PCR assay. The table was pulled from immuneACCESS by TCRdb, which kept in-frame rearrangements only. Such tables lose some clones; where checked, under half of the loss comes from unresolved V genes, and the rest has no known cause. The sample profile shows 300,000 to 350,000 clones; nearly 90% of them were found once. Together, the top ten hold more than 0.95% of the sample. Sequencing was done on a sample of PBMCs. These receptor sequences come from a man in his thirties or forties in good health and CMV-seronegative.

The gene calls are TRBV6-1 and TRBJ2-1, with 10 bases matching TRBD1. CDR1 MNHNS and CDR2 SASEGT come from the germline V gene. Trimming at V came to 2 bases and at J to 6 bases, leaving 7 bases not matched to a gene. There are 16 residues in the CDR3. The CDR3 nucleotides are TGTGCCAGCAGTGAATCTGGGACAGGGGTTGCCAATGAGCAGTTCTTC. Translated, it gives CASSESGTGVANEQFF.

The rearrangement joins TRBV6-5 to TRBJ1-3; a possible D gene is TRBD1 (6 bases). Trimming removed 6 bases at V and 1 base at J, with 13 bases between. Looked up from germline, CDR1 is MNHEY and CDR2 is SVGAGI. The CDR3 length is 15 residues. The CDR3 is CASSNDRPSGNTIYF. CDR3 nucleotides: TGTGCCAGCAGCAACGACAGGCCATCTGGAAACACCATATATTTT.

CDR3: CASTPDRVVYEQYF. The CDR3 nucleotides are TGTGCCAGCACCCCGGACAGGGTCGTCTACGAGCAGTACTTC. The V gene is TRBV7-2, the J gene TRBJ2-7, with 8 nucleotides matching TRBD1. With 7 bases clipped from V and 3 bases from J, the junction kept 8 bases outside the gene matches. Germline CDR1 is SGHTA and CDR2 is FQGNSA. This CDR3 has 14 amino acids.

The genes are TRBV7-7 and TRBJ2-5; 9 bases fit TRBD1. From germline, CDR1 is SSHAT and CDR2 FNYEAQ (reference sequence). The V and J ends lost 4 bases and 4 bases, in that order; junction bases with no gene match: 7. The CDR3 is 15 amino acids. For the CDR3, the DNA is TGTGCCAGCAGCTCCCCGGGACAGGGTGCAGAGACCCAGTACTTC. As protein: CASSSPGQGAETQYF.

The J gene is TRBJ1-5, the V gene TRBV5-6, with unresolved D. CDR1 is SGHDT, CDR2 YYEEEE, per germline. Trimming cost V 4 bases and J 2 bases, with 13 bases left between them. This CDR3 is built from 15 residues. The CDR3: CASSQREVGNQPQHF. CDR3 coding DNA: TGTGCCAGCAGCCAACGGGAAGTGGGCAATCAGCCCCAGCATTTT.

The CDR3 sequence: CASSPQGGGVNTEAFF. DNA for the CDR3: TGTGCCAGCAGCCCCCAGGGGGGTGGAGTGAACACTGAAGCTTTCTTT. The chain combines TRBV9 with TRBJ1-1; 7 bases line up with TRBD1. CDR3 length: 16 residues. V lost 4 bases and J lost 0; bases outside the gene matches: 9. Germline CDR1 SGDLS, CDR2 YYNGEE.

The chain combines TRBV7-9 with TRBJ2-1; TRBD1 aligns across 9 bases. CDR1 is SEHNR and CDR2 is FQNEAQ in the germline V gene (reference sequence). After removal of 4 bases from V and 1 base from J, the junction contained 5 bases not matched to a gene. CDR3 size: 16 residues. The CDR3 here is CASSSWDRESYNEQFF. In DNA, the CDR3 is TGTGCCAGCAGCTCCTGGGACAGGGAGTCCTACAATGAGCAGTTCTTC.

The chain carries TRBV27 and TRBJ2-7; weak D call: TRBD1 (6 bases). The germline V and J ends were trimmed by 5 bases and 5 bases, with 16 bases remaining between them. Germline CDR1 MNHEY, CDR2 SMNVEV (reference sequence). This CDR3 is built from 14 residues. CDR3 in amino acids: CASSPTGRWDEQYF. In DNA form, the CDR3 reads TGTGCCAGCAGTCCTACAGGGCGATGGGACGAGCAGTACTTC.

The chain is built from TRBV10-3 and TRBJ2-7; 7 bases are shared with TRBD1. The trim removed 6 bases at V and 1 base at J, leaving 9 bases unmatched. The CDR3 is 15 amino acids. CDR1 is ENHRY and CDR2 is SYGVKD in the germline V gene. As DNA, the CDR3 is TGTGCCATCAGGCCAGAGACAGGGCCGTCCTACGAGCAGTACTTC. This gives the protein CAIRPETGPSYEQYF.

The V and J genes are TRBV4-2 and TRBJ1-4; 10 nucleotides line up with TRBD1. This CDR3 is built from 14 residues. Germline V lookup: CDR1 LGHNA, CDR2 YNFKEQ. V lost 1 base to trimming and J lost 14 bases; unmatched junction nucleotides: 7. CDR3 amino acids: CASSQGDRGRYLFF. The DNA of the CDR3 is TGTGCCAGCAGCCAAGGAGACAGGGGGCGATATCTGTTTTTT.

This sequence joins TRBV11-2 and TRBJ2-7; possible D gene TRBD1, 6 bases. Trimming cost V 7 bases and J 0 bases, with 10 bases left between them. The CDR3 is 13 residues long. Germline V gene lookup returns CDR1 SGHAT and CDR2 FQNNGV. The CDR3 DNA sequence: TGTGCCAGCACCCCGGACAGCTCCTACGAGCAGTACTTC. Its protein is CASTPDSSYEQYF. The full variable domain, its missing parts supplied by reference TRBV11-2 and TRBJ2-7, is EAGVAQSPRYKIIEKRQSVAFWCNPISGHATLYWYQQILGQGPKLLIQFQNNGVVDDSQLPKDRFSAERLKGVDSTLKIQPAKLEDSAVYLCASTPDSSYEQYFGPGTRLTVT.

V gene TRBV7-2 combines with J gene TRBJ2-5; TRBD1 matches at 7 bases. Germline assignment: CDR1 SGHTA and CDR2 FQGNSA. The CDR3 has 12 residues. With 4 bases clipped from V and 5 bases from J, the junction kept 1 base outside the gene matches. CDR3 DNA sequence: TGTGCCAGCAGCTCGACAGGGGAGACCCAGTACTTC. It yields the protein CASSSTGETQYF.

Only one count was recorded for this clone. The chain employs TRBV25-1 and TRBJ2-7; 8 bases line up with TRBD1. The ends lost 2 bases at V and 1 base at J; junction bases unmatched: 1. Germline V gene data show CDR1 as MGHDK and CDR2 as SYGVNS. The CDR3 has 14 amino acids. Here the CDR3 reads CASSEDRGSYEQYF. CDR3 in DNA: TGTGCCAGCAGTGAAGACAGGGGATCCTACGAGCAGTACTTC.

This chain links TRBV6-6 with TRBJ2-7, with D tentatively TRBD1 (5 bases). CDR3 length: 12 residues. Trimming removed 6 bases from V and 3 bases from J, with 9 bases in between. CDR1 MNHNY and CDR2 SVGAGI come from the germline V gene (reference sequence). CDR3 sequence: CASRPGFYEQYF. CDR3 nucleotides: TGTGCCAGCAGACCAGGGTTCTACGAGCAGTACTTC.

A note on this clone: Other DNA sequences in this specimen translate into the identical CDR3. The rearrangement links TRBV7-9 to TRBJ2-7; D uncertain. The CDR3 runs 11 residues. The germline CDR1 and CDR2 sequences are SEHNR and FQNEAQ (reference sequence). V was trimmed by 5 bases and J by 2 bases, leaving 4 bases between them. CDR3 loop: CASSATYEQYF. As DNA, the CDR3 is TGTGCCAGCAGCGCGACCTACGAGCAGTACTTC.

The CDR3 spells CATVRGAGETQYF. The CDR3 coding sequence is TGTGCCACCGTCCGGGGGGCCGGGGAGACCCAGTACTTC. V gene TRBV6-1 combines with J gene TRBJ2-5; tentative D call: TRBD2 (7 bases). The CDR3 is 13 residues long. Trimming stripped 10 bases from V and 5 bases from J, with 17 bases between. Looked up from germline, CDR1 is MNHNS and CDR2 is SASEGT.

The chain is built from TRBV5-1 and TRBJ1-5; TRBD1 matches 11 bases. V gave up 4 bases and J gave up 7 bases; unmatched junction bases: 7. The germline V gene has CDR1 SGHRS and CDR2 YFSETQ. This CDR3 region has 15 residues. The DNA for the CDR3 is TGCGCCAGCAGCCTTGGGACAGGGGGAGGACAGCCCCAGCATTTT. This codes for CASSLGTGGGQPQHF.

The chain carries TRBV11-2 and TRBJ1-5, with D possibly being TRBD1 (5 bases). V lost 1 base and J 7 bases, leaving 11 bases between the germline ends. Germline V CDR1 and CDR2: SGHAT, FQNNGV. The CDR3 length is 14 residues. CDR3 in amino acids: CASSLGQGRQPQHF. The CDR3 nucleotides read TGTGCCAGCAGCTTAGGTCAGGGAAGGCAGCCCCAGCATTTT.

V usage is TRBV4-1 and J usage is TRBJ1-3; 8 bases line up with TRBD1. The CDR3 spans 21 residues. CDR1 MGHRA and CDR2 YSYEKL come from the germline V gene. With 2 bases clipped from V and 1 base from J, the junction kept 19 bases outside the gene matches. The CDR3: CASSQSPRGTGTVISGNTIYF. The DNA for the CDR3 is TGCGCCAGCAGCCAATCCCCCAGGGGGACAGGTACCGTGATTTCTGGAAACACCATATATTTT.

This clone has a handful of counts. V usage is TRBV4-2 and J usage is TRBJ1-6; TRBD1 agrees at 10 bases. The CDR3 extends over 15 amino acids. Germline values: CDR1 LGHNA, CDR2 YNFKEQ. The junction had 7 bases not matched to a gene; V was cut back by 7 bases and J by 7 bases. The CDR3 DNA follows: TGTGCCAGCATCCGCGGACAGGGGGAAAATTCACCCCTCCACTTT. It specifies CASIRGQGENSPLHF.

V is TRBV7-9 and J is TRBJ2-7, with D perhaps matching TRBD2 (6 bases). Germline CDR1 and CDR2: SEHNR and FQNEAQ (reference sequence). The germline V and J ends were trimmed by 5 bases and 3 bases, with 26 bases remaining between them. The CDR3 loop spans 18 amino acids. CDR3 nucleotide sequence: TGTGCCAGCAGCCCCTTCTCCGGCGGGACCATCGGGCTCTACGAGCAGTACTTC. Translating gives CASSPFSGGTIGLYEQYF.

Notes on this clone: Other DNA sequences in the sample encode the same CDR3. The gene calls are TRBV18 and TRBJ2-5; D perhaps matches TRBD1 (6 bases). V was shortened by 2 bases and J by 2 bases, with 9 bases between the two germline ends. The germline gives CDR1 KGHSH, CDR2 LQKENI. The CDR3 is 14 residues long. Written as DNA, the CDR3 is TGTGCCAGCTCACCAAGAGGACAGCAAGAGACCCAGTACTTC. The encoded protein is CASSPRGQQETQYF.

The chain carries TRBV10-3 and TRBJ1-1, with a possible D match to TRBD1 (5 bases). The CDR3 has 13 residues. CDR1 ENHRY and CDR2 SYGVKD come from the germline V gene. The germline V and J ends were trimmed by 4 bases and 6 bases, with 12 bases remaining between them. The CDR3 nucleotides read TGTGCCATCAGTGTTGTAGGGGTCGCTGAAGCTTTCTTT. It specifies CAISVVGVAEAFF.

This rearrangement joins TRBV28 to TRBJ2-1; D perhaps matches TRBD2 (6 bases). V lost 6 bases and J lost 4, with 13 bases in between. From germline, CDR1 is MDHEN and CDR2 SYDVKM. The CDR3 length is 14 residues. As DNA, the CDR3 is TGTGCCAGCAGCCGGGTGGGGGGTTACAATGAGCAGTTCTTC. This encodes CASSRVGGYNEQFF.

V and J are TRBV9 and TRBJ2-4; maybe TRBD2 (6 bases). This CDR3 comprises 14 residues. Trimming cost V 3 bases and J 3 bases, with 10 bases left between them. Germline lookup yields CDR1 SGDLS and CDR2 YYNGEE. The CDR3 bases are TGTGCCAGCAGCGCGGGGGTTGGCAAAAACATTCAGTACTTC. Its protein is CASSAGVGKNIQYF.

The chain is built from TRBV6-6 and TRBJ2-7; a weak D match, TRBD1 (6 bases). The V and J ends lost 5 bases and 5 bases respectively, with 13 bases between them. This CDR3 is 13 amino acids long. CDR1 and CDR2 (germline): MNHNY, SVGAGI (reference sequence). CDR3 protein: CASSQQGGHEQYF. DNA of the CDR3: TGTGCCAGCAGTCAACAGGGTGGCCACGAGCAGTACTTC.

J is TRBJ1-6 and V is TRBV5-1; D gene ambiguous. This CDR3 is 15 amino acids long. The germline CDR1 and CDR2 sequences are SGHRS and YFSETQ. Trimming took off 1 base at V and 8 bases at J, with 13 bases between the two ends. The CDR3 spells CASSLSGVGYSPLHF. The CDR3 DNA reads TGCGCCAGCAGCTTGTCGGGAGTAGGTTATTCACCCCTCCACTTT.